These 20 T cell receptor beta chains were all obtained from the same sample, sequenced in a study of T cells in narcolepsy. Clones were read by immunoSEQ multiplex PCR, and TCRdb kept only the in-frame ones, dropping some. The table lists some 37,000 clones, over 75% of them singletons. Sequenced: CD45RA- memory CD4+ T cells from PBMCs. These receptors came from a human donor with narcolepsy.

The chain uses TRBV11-2 and TRBJ2-1; D is possibly TRBD2 (6 bases). CDR1 and CDR2 from the germline V gene are SGHAT and FQNNGV. Trimming stripped 5 bases from V and 0 bases from J, with 14 bases between. This CDR3 region has 16 residues. The CDR3 loop reads CASSPLRGSSYNEQFF. CDR3 bases: TGTGCCAGCAGCCCCCTCCGGGGGAGCTCCTACAATGAGCAGTTCTTC.

This chain links TRBV27 with TRBJ2-3; no definite D call. From germline, CDR1 is MNHEY and CDR2 SMNVEV (reference sequence). This CDR3 is 13 amino acids long. V gave up 3 bases and J gave up 3 bases, with 7 bases separating them. The CDR3 nucleotides are TGTGCCAGCAGTTTCGAACGGACAGATACGCAGTATTTT. Its translation: CASSFERTDTQYF.

This clone appeared once. The V and J genes are TRBV27 and TRBJ1-6; TRBD1 matches at 9 bases. The CDR3 length is 16 residues. Germline values: CDR1 MNHEY, CDR2 SMNVEV (reference sequence). Trimming at V came to 8 bases and at J to 9 bases, leaving 14 bases not matched to a gene. CDR3 nucleotide sequence: TGTGCCAGCCGTACCCGGGACAGGGCTTGTAGTTCACCCCTCCACTTT. Amino acid sequence: CASRTRDRACSSPLHF.

The rearrangement joins TRBV7-2 to TRBJ1-1; perhaps TRBD1 as D (6 bases). The CDR3 is 15 amino acids. V lost 4 bases and J 2 bases, leaving 14 bases between the germline ends. In germline, CDR1 is SGHTA, CDR2 FQGNSA. The CDR3 sequence: CASSSTGHLNTEAFF. CDR3 coding DNA: TGTGCCAGCAGCTCCACGGGACACCTAAACACTGAAGCTTTCTTT.

The chain has TRBV4-3 and TRBJ2-7; 8 nucleotides align to TRBD1. CDR1 is LGHNA, CDR2 YSLEER, per germline. Unmatched junction bases numbered 16, after V lost 0 bases and J lost 3 bases. This CDR3 has 19 amino acids. The CDR3 reads CASSQDPPGGSSRDYEQYF. In DNA, the CDR3 is TGCGCCAGCAGCCAAGATCCCCCAGGGGGCTCTTCTCGCGACTACGAGCAGTACTTC.

This chain connects TRBV2 to TRBJ1-1; possibly TRBD1 for D (5 bases). This CDR3 region has 15 residues. Per the germline V gene, CDR1 is SNHLY and CDR2 is FYNNEI. Deletions cut 5 bases from V and 1 base from J, with 14 bases between. The CDR3, as DNA: TGTGCCAGCAGTTCAATGGGCAGGGAGAACACTGAAGCTTTCTTT. Its protein product is CASSSMGRENTEAFF.

This clone came up a few times. Other DNA sequences in this sample translate to the same CDR3. This chain uses TRBV2 with TRBJ1-1; possible D gene TRBD1, 6 bases. CDR3 length: 11 amino acids. V gave up 4 bases and J gave up 12 bases, with 12 bases separating them. Germline V CDR1 and CDR2: SNHLY, FYNNEI. Written as DNA, the CDR3 is TGTGCCAGCAGTGGGTCAGGGGTTCCTTTCTTT. Translated: CASSGSGVPFF.

This chain uses TRBV18 with TRBJ1-2; 8 bases map to TRBD1. With 3 bases clipped from V and 4 bases from J, the junction kept 1 base outside the gene matches. Germline CDR1 KGHSH, CDR2 LQKENI. The CDR3 runs 13 residues. CDR3 amino acids: CASSPDRGYGYTF. In nucleotides, the CDR3 is TGTGCCAGCTCACCCGACAGGGGCTATGGCTACACCTTC.

This chain uses TRBV30 with TRBJ2-7; TRBD1 matches at 8 bases. This CDR3 has 17 residues. Germline-derived CDR1 and CDR2 are GTSNPN and SVGIG (reference sequence). After removal of 2 bases from V and 2 bases from J, the junction contained 14 bases not matched to a gene. CDR3: CAWSLGVLTGVTYEQYF. The CDR3 region has the DNA TGTGCCTGGAGTTTAGGGGTTCTGACAGGGGTCACCTACGAGCAGTACTTC.

The rearrangement links TRBV10-3 to TRBJ2-6; D possibly uses TRBD1 or TRBD2 (5 bases each). Trimming shortened V by 8 bases and J by 2 bases, and 10 bases separated the two germline ends. The CDR3 length is 14 residues. The V gene's germline CDR1 is ENHRY and CDR2 SYGVKD. This CDR3 reads CAICRGAGANVLTF. DNA for the CDR3: TGTGCCATCTGTAGGGGAGCTGGGGCCAACGTCCTGACTTTC.

V usage is TRBV5-1 and J usage is TRBJ2-6; D remains unclear. Germline V gene lookup returns CDR1 SGHRS and CDR2 YFSETQ. V lost 4 bases to trimming and J lost 0 bases, with 8 bases between them. This CDR3 has 15 residues. CDR3 nucleotide sequence: TGCGCCAGCAGCGCCAGCAGCTCTGGGGCCAACGTCCTGACTTTC. It translates to CASSASSSGANVLTF.

This chain uses TRBV27 with TRBJ2-7, with 7 nucleotides matching TRBD2. CDR1 and CDR2 (germline): MNHEY, SMNVEV (reference sequence). This CDR3 has 15 amino acids. J lost 2 bases, V lost 2 bases, and 6 bases had no gene match. CDR3 region: CASSLSGVGTYEQYF. CDR3 nucleotides: TGTGCCAGCAGTTTAAGCGGGGTAGGAACCTACGAGCAGTACTTC.

This chain connects TRBV10-2 to TRBJ1-4; 7 bases map to TRBD1. V dropped 2 bases and J dropped 6; count of bases not matched to a gene: 3. The length of the CDR3 is 14 residues. CDR1 WSHSY and CDR2 SAAADI come from the germline V gene. The CDR3 loop reads CASSEDRVYEKLFF. CDR3 DNA: TGCGCCAGCAGTGAGGACAGGGTTTATGAAAAACTGTTTTTT.

The chain carries TRBV11-2 and TRBJ2-5; D call uncertain. Per germline, CDR1 SGHAT and CDR2 FQNNGV. This CDR3 comprises 13 residues. V lost 1 base and J lost 5, with 8 bases in between. DNA of the CDR3: TGTGCCAGCAGCTTAGGAGGATATGAGACCCAGTACTTC. Protein: CASSLGGYETQYF.

This clone was picked up a small number of times. The chain is built from TRBV18 and TRBJ1-2; D remains ambiguous. The CDR3 has 13 residues. CDR1 is KGHSH, CDR2 LQKENI, per germline. Trimming took 3 bases from V and 6 from J, leaving 11 bases between them. In DNA form, the CDR3 reads TGTGCCAGCTCACCTCTCGGTGAGGATGGCTACACCTTC. It encodes CASSPLGEDGYTF.

This clone was counted a single time. This chain uses TRBV5-1 with TRBJ1-4, with D unclear. CDR3 length: 14 residues. V lost 1 base and J 7 bases, leaving 11 bases between the germline ends. Germline CDR1 SGHRS, CDR2 YFSETQ. CDR3 coding DNA: TGCGCCAGCAGCTTGACAGTAAGAGGTGAAAAACTGTTTTTT. It codes for CASSLTVRGEKLFF.

The chain joins TRBV19 to TRBJ1-4, with TRBD1 matching over 7 bases. V trimming: 6 bases; J trimming: 8 bases; junction bases outside the gene matches: 3. CDR3 length: 12 amino acids. In germline, CDR1 is LNHDA, CDR2 SQIVND (reference sequence). DNA of the CDR3: TGTGCCAGTAGGCCAGGGGGGGAAAAACTGTTTTTT. Residues: CASRPGGEKLFF.

The V and J genes are TRBV14 and TRBJ2-3, with D perhaps matching TRBD2 (5 bases). V was shortened by 4 bases and J by 8 bases, with 16 bases between the two germline ends. CDR3 size: 14 residues. The germline gives CDR1 SGHDN, CDR2 FVKESK. The CDR3, as DNA: TGTGCCAGCAGCCCGCTAGCTGGGGTCAGTACGCAGTATTTT. This codes for CASSPLAGVSTQYF.

Only one count was recorded for this clone. The CDR3 here is CASSLPTGLQDSPLHF. The DNA for the CDR3 is TGTGCCAGCAGCCTCCCGACAGGGTTACAGGATTCACCCCTCCACTTT. The chain employs TRBV5-4 and TRBJ1-6; TRBD1 aligns across 7 bases. This CDR3 region has 16 residues. The ends lost 4 bases at V and 8 bases at J; junction bases unmatched: 12. CDR1 and CDR2 from the germline V gene are SGHNT and YYREEE (reference sequence). Full variable domain (rest looked up from reference TRBV5-4 and TRBJ1-6): ETGVTQSPTHLIKTRGQQVTLRCSSQSGHNTVSWYQQALGQGPQFIFQYYREEENGRGNFPPRFSGLQFPNYSSELNVNALELDDSALYLCASSLPTGLQDSPLHFGNGTRLTVT.

As to this clone: The same CDR3 can be traced to other DNA sequences in this sample. The rearrangement joins TRBV6-4 to TRBJ2-1; TRBD2 agrees at 11 bases. This CDR3 comprises 15 residues. Germline CDR1 and CDR2: MRHNA and SNTAGT. The trim removed 0 bases at V and 6 bases at J, leaving 1 base unmatched. CDR3 amino acids: CASSDSSGGANEQFF. The CDR3 DNA reads TGTGCCAGCAGTGACTCTAGCGGGGGGGCCAATGAGCAGTTCTTC.